This T cell receptor (beta chain) derives from a study of blood T cells in healthy people across ages. Together with a sample-barcoded 5' primer, a J-beta primer mix was included in a second PCR lasting about 6 to 11 cycles. TCRdb fed the 5' RACE reads into MiXCR, producing one record per CDR3 protein. Of hundreds of thousands of distinct CDR3 sequences listed, roughly 49% are singletons. Sequencing was carried out using blood. The receptor comes from a woman in her sixties or seventies in good health.

CDR3 DNA: TGTGCCAGCAGCCCGGGACAATCCTACAATGAGCAGTTCTTC. This sequence encodes CASSPGQSYNEQFF. J is TRBJ2-1 and V is TRBV7-2, with D perhaps TRBD1 (6 bases). V dropped 5 bases and J dropped 1 base, with 9 bases sitting between them. CDR3 length: 14 amino acids. Germline CDR1 reads SGHTA; CDR2 reads FQGNSA.